A selection of T cell receptor beta chains follows, all from one sample in a study of T cell responses to AZD1222 COVID-19 vaccine. Sequencing used immunoSEQ multiplex PCR; TCRdb keeps in-frame clones, though not all of them. The sample carries around 200,000 clones, roughly 94% recorded once. Material: peripheral blood, obtained 28 days after the second AZD1222 dose. The receptors here all came from an adult who received the AZD1222 COVID-19 vaccine. The CDR3 runs from the conserved cysteine through the conserved F or W. D genes are given only for firm matches. For some rows the clone size is stated as once, few or many, or as a class when expanded; others skip it.

d_gene	v_gene	len	abundance	j_gene	CDR3aa	CDR3nt
NA	TRBV11-3	12	NA	TRBJ1-1	CASSLAPGEAFF	TGTGCCAGCAGCTTAGCCCCGGGAGAAGCTTTCTTT
TRBD1	TRBV28	15	once	TRBJ1-4	CASSYLQGANTKLFF	TGTGCCAGCAGCTACCTTCAGGGGGCCAATACAAAACTGTTTTTT
NA	TRBV12-3/TRBV12-4	13	NA	TRBJ1-1	CASRGGQAFRAFF	TGTGCCAGCAGAGGAGGTCAAGCCTTCCGAGCTTTCTTT
NA	TRBV4-1	13	NA	TRBJ2-4	CASSSNRENIQYF	TGCGCCAGCAGCTCGAACAGGGAAAACATTCAGTACTTC
NA	TRBV4-3	14	once	TRBJ2-2	CASSQGQNTGELFF	TGCGCCAGCAGCCAAGGTCAGAACACCGGGGAGCTGTTTTTT
NA	TRBV13	13	NA	TRBJ2-3	CASSLGDRNTQYF	TGTGCCAGCAGCTTAGGCGACAGAAATACGCAGTATTTT
NA	TRBV19	18	NA	TRBJ1-1	CASSILFRREPMNTEAFF	TGTGCCAGTAGTATTTTATTTCGCCGGGAACCAATGAACACTGAAGCTTTCTTT
TRBD1	TRBV30	17	once	TRBJ1-2	CAWRQWGDRGNINGYTF	TGTGCCTGGAGGCAGTGGGGAGACAGGGGCAATATAAATGGCTACACCTTC
TRBD1	TRBV29-1	15	NA	TRBJ2-7	CSVEDGTGPHGEQYF	TGCAGCGTTGAAGATGGGACAGGGCCGCATGGGGAGCAGTACTTC
NA	TRBV19	13	NA	TRBJ1-1	CASSIWTGTEAFF	TGTGCCAGTAGTATATGGACGGGCACTGAAGCTTTCTTT
NA	TRBV7-9	14	NA	TRBJ1-1	CASSSWEGFTEAFF	TGTGCCAGCAGCTCCTGGGAGGGGTTCACTGAAGCTTTCTTT
NA	TRBV29-1	13	NA	TRBJ1-1	CSVAGTGGTEAFF	TGCAGCGTCGCCGGGACGGGGGGTACTGAAGCTTTCTTT
NA	TRBV7-2	13	NA	TRBJ2-7	CASSFQGSYEQYF	TGTGCCAGCAGCTTTCAGGGATCCTACGAGCAGTACTTC
NA	TRBV4-3	15	NA	TRBJ1-4	CASSQEGWPNEKLFF	TGCGCCAGCAGCCAGGAGGGTTGGCCCAATGAAAAACTGTTTTTT